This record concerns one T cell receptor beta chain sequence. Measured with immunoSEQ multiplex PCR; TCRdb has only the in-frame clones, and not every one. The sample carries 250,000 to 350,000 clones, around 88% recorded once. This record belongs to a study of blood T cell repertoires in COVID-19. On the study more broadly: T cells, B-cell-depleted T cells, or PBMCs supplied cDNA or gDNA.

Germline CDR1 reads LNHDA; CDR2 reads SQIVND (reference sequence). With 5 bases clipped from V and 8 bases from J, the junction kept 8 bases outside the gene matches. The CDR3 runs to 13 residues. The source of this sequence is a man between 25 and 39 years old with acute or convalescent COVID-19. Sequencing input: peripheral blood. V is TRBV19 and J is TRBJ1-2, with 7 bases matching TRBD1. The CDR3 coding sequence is TGTGCCAGTAGTCCTACGGGACAGAGGGGCTACACCTTC. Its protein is CASSPTGQRGYTF.